A selection of T cell receptor beta chains follows, all from one sample in a study of blood T cells in healthy people across ages. TCRdb used MiXCR to reprocess the 5' RACE reads, holding one entry per CDR3 protein. In the table there are fewer than 800,000 distinct CDR3 sequences, around half of which are singletons. Sequences were obtained from blood. These receptors all come from an older woman in good health. Both conserved end residues are part of each CDR3. Each record gives: J gene, D gene, V gene, clone size, CDR3 length, CDR3 DNA, CDR3 protein. A D gene is named only where the DNA matches it firmly. The size entry is marked missing in some rows and otherwise reads once, few, many or a size class.

TRBJ2-7 NA TRBV6-2/TRBV6-3 few 15 TGTGCCAGCAGTTACGCTCTAGTCGGGAGAGGCGAGCAGTACTTC CASSYALVGRGEQYF
TRBJ1-2 NA TRBV5-1 NA 13 TGCGCCAGCAGTCGGGACCTTGAGTATGGCTACACCTTC CASSRDLEYGYTF
TRBJ2-7 NA TRBV29-1 few 14 TGCAGCGTTTCCCCGGCAGGGCAATTCTACGAGCAGTACTTC CSVSPAGQFYEQYF
TRBJ2-1 TRBD2 TRBV7-2 NA 15 TGTGCCAGCAGCCCCATGGCGGGAGCCTACAATGAGCAGTTCTTC CASSPMAGAYNEQFF
TRBJ2-3 TRBD2 TRBV18 NA 18 TGTGCCAGCTCACCGAGGGCCCTGAGCGGGAGATCTACAGATACGCAGTATTTT CASSPRALSGRSTDTQYF
TRBJ2-1 NA TRBV7-9 once 13 TGTGCCGGCGCGGACAGTACCTACAATGAGCAGTTCTTC CAGADSTYNEQFF
TRBJ1-2 NA TRBV9 few 14 TGTGCCAGCAGCCCAGTTCGGGGGCCCTATGGCTACACCTTC CASSPVRGPYGYTF
TRBJ2-5 NA TRBV28 NA 15 TGTGCCAGCAGTTCCCCTGGGGTGTACCAAGAGACCCAGTACTTC CASSSPGVYQETQYF
TRBJ2-5 TRBD2 TRBV30 NA 14 TGTGCCTGGAGACTAGCGGGAGCGGGGCATGAGCAGTACTTC CAWRLAGAGHEQYF
TRBJ1-2 NA TRBV15 few 14 TGTGCCACCAGCAGACAGGGGATAGGGTATGGCTACACCTTC CATSRQGIGYGYTF
TRBJ2-7 NA TRBV20-1 NA 12 TGCAGTGCTTGGACTGTCTACAATGAGCAGTACTTC CSAWTVYNEQYF
TRBJ1-2 NA TRBV10-3 once 14 TGTGCCATCAGTGAGTCAGGACGGCACTATGGCTACACCTTC CAISESGRHYGYTF
TRBJ2-2 NA TRBV3-1 NA 16 TGTGCCAGCAGCCAAGACCCGGGACACACCACCGGGGAGCTGTTTTTT CASSQDPGHTTGELFF
TRBJ2-5 TRBD2 TRBV29-1 NA 17 TGCAGCGTTGGGAGGCCCCTTATAGCGGGAGTGCGAGAGACCCAGTACTTC CSVGRPLIAGVRETQYF
TRBJ1-2 NA TRBV4-3 few 15 TGCGCCAGCAGCCAAGATCTAATTCGGCCGGATGGCTACACCTTC CASSQDLIRPDGYTF
TRBJ2-7 NA TRBV5-1 many 14 TGCGCCAGCAGCTTGGAGCCAGGATGGGGCGAGCAGTACTTC CASSLEPGWGEQYF
TRBJ2-4 TRBD1 TRBV12-3/TRBV12-4 few 16 TGTGCCAGCAGTCCCCACTCGGACAGGGTCAAAAACATTCAGTACTTC CASSPHSDRVKNIQYF